Listed below are T cell receptor beta chains from one sample, sequenced in a study of blood T cell repertoires in COVID-19. Only in-frame clones appear in the TCRdb table, and some are missing; sequencing was by immunoSEQ multiplex PCR. The table lists about 410,000 clones, 75% to 90% of them singletons. The sequenced material came from peripheral blood. Receptor source: a woman aged 40 to 55 with COVID-19, enrolled during active disease. The CDR3 runs from the conserved cysteine through the conserved F or W. Each record gives: V gene, clone size, J gene, CDR3 length, CDR3 protein. A clone size is listed for some rows: how often the clone was seen (once, few, many), or a class if it is expanded.

v_gene: TRBV4-1
abundance: NA
j_gene: TRBJ1-2
len: 15
CDR3aa: CASSQDPPRGYGYTF

v_gene: TRBV6-6
abundance: once
j_gene: TRBJ2-2
len: 13
CDR3aa: CASSPTATGELFF

v_gene: TRBV28
abundance: NA
j_gene: TRBJ1-1
len: 13
CDR3aa: CASSPAGNTEAFF

v_gene: TRBV7-9
abundance: NA
j_gene: TRBJ1-1
len: 9
CDR3aa: CWTATEAFF

v_gene: TRBV12-5
abundance: NA
j_gene: TRBJ2-1
len: 15
CDR3aa: CASATSETGANEQFF

v_gene: TRBV7-9
abundance: NA
j_gene: TRBJ2-1
len: 15
CDR3aa: CASSLVLAGENEQFF

v_gene: TRBV7-9
abundance: NA
j_gene: TRBJ2-5
len: 14
CDR3aa: CASSLVTLQETQYF

v_gene: TRBV18
abundance: few
j_gene: TRBJ1-1
len: 17
CDR3aa: CASSPPRGGEMDTEAFF

v_gene: TRBV6-1
abundance: NA
j_gene: TRBJ1-2
len: 15
CDR3aa: CASSEGIQGGYGYTF

v_gene: TRBV5-1
abundance: NA
j_gene: TRBJ1-3
len: 14
CDR3aa: CASSFGTARNTIYF

v_gene: TRBV11-2
abundance: NA
j_gene: TRBJ2-3
len: 15
CDR3aa: CASSPGTRPSDTQYF

v_gene: TRBV6-5
abundance: NA
j_gene: TRBJ1-2
len: 15
CDR3aa: CASSPEIRTTYGYTF

v_gene: TRBV7-9
abundance: NA
j_gene: TRBJ2-1
len: 15
CDR3aa: CASSPTRGGYNEQFF

v_gene: TRBV6-4
abundance: NA
j_gene: TRBJ2-1
len: 15
CDR3aa: CASSARQNSYNEQFF

v_gene: TRBV7-2
abundance: few
j_gene: TRBJ1-5
len: 15
CDR3aa: CASSSGGSSNQPQHF

v_gene: TRBV6-5
abundance: NA
j_gene: TRBJ2-1
len: 14
CDR3aa: CASSSGVAYNEQFF

v_gene: TRBV3-1/TRBV3-2
abundance: NA
j_gene: TRBJ2-1
len: 17
CDR3aa: CASSHRTGNTVRDEQFF

v_gene: TRBV6-1
abundance: NA
j_gene: TRBJ1-3
len: 15
CDR3aa: CASSDGNGAGNTIYF

v_gene: TRBV7-3
abundance: NA
j_gene: TRBJ2-7
len: 14
CDR3aa: CASSPTSDSYEQYF

v_gene: TRBV9
abundance: NA
j_gene: TRBJ1-3
len: 19
CDR3aa: CANLSSRTGILSSGNTIYF

v_gene: TRBV6-2/TRBV6-3
abundance: NA
j_gene: TRBJ1-1
len: 13
CDR3aa: CASSYIGQSSAFF

v_gene: TRBV2
abundance: few
j_gene: TRBJ2-1
len: 21
CDR3aa: CASSEALPWASGREGYNEQFF

v_gene: TRBV11-2
abundance: NA
j_gene: TRBJ2-2
len: 18
CDR3aa: CASSLGEFSGRYTGELFF

v_gene: TRBV28
abundance: NA
j_gene: TRBJ1-3
len: 16
CDR3aa: CASSSRVQGSGNTIYF

v_gene: TRBV9
abundance: NA
j_gene: TRBJ2-3
len: 13
CDR3aa: CASSSMSTDTQYF

v_gene: TRBV6-5
abundance: NA
j_gene: TRBJ1-1
len: 14
CDR3aa: CASGGENMNTEAFF

v_gene: TRBV6-2/TRBV6-3
abundance: NA
j_gene: TRBJ1-2
len: 14
CDR3aa: CASSYDINGYGYTF